The 17 T cell receptor beta chains below all came from one sample that was sequenced in a study of blood T cells in healthy people across ages. The second PCR ran roughly 6 to 11 cycles with a sample-barcoded 5' primer and J-beta primers. In TCRdb, the 5' RACE reads were re-called with MiXCR into one record per CDR3 protein. The sample yields around 1,900,000 distinct CDR3 sequences, 39% seen once. The sequencing input was blood. Receptors originate from a human donor in good health.

About this clonotype: At one end, the junction sequence differs from germline, possibly due to a read error. The rearrangement uses TRBV7-3 and TRBJ2-5; D gene ambiguous. The CDR3 is 12 residues long. Germline assignment: CDR1 SGHTA and CDR2 FQGTGA. The CDR3 loop is CASSLSPGAQCF. The CDR3 DNA follows: TGTGCCAGCAGCTTAAGTCCCGGAGCCCAGTGCTTC. The full variable domain, in which reference TRBV7-3 and TRBJ2-5 provide the parts outside the CDR3, is GAGVSQTPSNKVTEKGKYVELRCDPISGHTALYWYRQSLGQGPEFLIYFQGTGAADDSGLPNDRFFAVRPEGSVSTLKIQRTERGDSAVYLCASSLSPGAQCFGPGTRLLVL.

This chain uses TRBV29-1 with TRBJ2-1; 9 bases agree with TRBD2. Trimming took 7 bases from V and 0 from J; bases not matched to a gene: 19. The CDR3 spans 19 residues. Germline loops: CDR1 SQVTM, CDR2 ANQGSEA. DNA of the CDR3: TGCAGCGCACCACATACTTCGGCGGGGGGGATGCGCTCCTACAATGAGCAGTTCTTC. It specifies CSAPHTSAGGMRSYNEQFF.

This clonotype was counted only a few times. The chain employs TRBV7-2 and TRBJ2-3, with 7 positions matching TRBD2. With 5 bases clipped from V and 5 bases from J, the junction kept 7 bases outside the gene matches. Germline assignment: CDR1 SGHTA and CDR2 FQGNSA. The CDR3 extends over 14 amino acids. The CDR3 nucleotides read TGTGCCAGCAGCCCCTTGCGGGGGAGAGATACGCAGTATTTT. It translates to CASSPLRGRDTQYF.

The chain recombines TRBV3-1 with TRBJ2-3; possibly TRBD2 for D (5 bases). The CDR3 extends over 16 amino acids. The germline V and J ends were trimmed by 0 bases and 1 base, with 11 bases remaining between them. In germline, CDR1 is LGHDT, CDR2 YNNKEL (reference sequence). DNA for the CDR3: TGTGCCAGCAGCCAAGATCGGGGAATCCGCACAGATACGCAGTATTTT. Protein product: CASSQDRGIRTDTQYF.

The CDR3 nucleotides are TGCAGCGTTGAAGAAACACGACTAGCGGGCCACGAGCAGTACTTC. Its translation is CSVEETRLAGHEQYF. This chain joins TRBV29-1 and TRBJ2-5; 10 bases match TRBD2. The end of the DNA fits TRBJ2-7 better, so the J call may be wrong. The CDR3 runs 15 residues. Germline V gene sequence: CDR1 SQVTM, CDR2 ANQGSEA.

The genes are TRBV11-3 and TRBJ2-4; 10 positions match TRBD2. Unmatched junction bases numbered 1, after V lost 2 bases and J lost 6 bases. Germline loops: CDR1 SGHNT, CDR2 YENEEA. The length of the CDR3 is 14 residues. CDR3 sequence (DNA): TGTGCCAGCAGCTTAACTAGCGGGGCAAACATTCAGTACTTC. Protein sequence: CASSLTSGANIQYF.

CDR3 loop: CSARDGNRGGYTF. DNA for the CDR3: TGCAGTGCTAGAGATGGAAACAGGGGAGGCTACACCTTC. This rearrangement joins TRBV20-1 to TRBJ1-2; 7 bases align to TRBD1. The CDR3 runs to 13 residues. The V and J ends lost 0 bases and 8 bases, in that order; junction bases with no gene match: 6. Germline V gene sequence: CDR1 DFQATT, CDR2 SNEGSKA (reference sequence).

The V call is TRBV4-3, the J call TRBJ1-1; D is perhaps TRBD1 (6 bases). The V end was cut by 2 bases, the J end by 4 bases, with 14 bases between. This CDR3 contains 15 residues. Germline CDR1 reads LGHNA; CDR2 reads YSLEER. In nucleotides, the CDR3 is TGCGCCAGCAGCCAACCCTTAACAGGGATCACTGAAGCTTTCTTT. It yields the protein CASSQPLTGITEAFF.

V and J are TRBV7-7 and TRBJ2-1; D perhaps matches TRBD1 (5 bases). Germline V CDR1 and CDR2: SSHAT, FNYEAQ (reference sequence). V lost 2 bases, J lost 4 bases, and 12 bases lay in between. This CDR3 has 15 residues. The CDR3 DNA is TGTGCCAGCAGCTTAAGACTCCAGGGTTACAATGAGCAGTTCTTC. Translation gives CASSLRLQGYNEQFF. The variable domain in full, completed from reference TRBV7-7 and TRBJ2-1, reads GAGVSQSPRYKVTKRGQDVTLRCDPISSHATLYWYQQALGQGPEFLTYFNYEAQPDKSGLPSDRFSAERPEGSISTLTIQRTEQRDSAMYRCASSLRLQGYNEQFFGPGTRLTVL.

This clonotype was recorded a few times. The chain is built from TRBV20-1 and TRBJ1-1, with D possibly being TRBD1 (5 bases). Deletions cut 6 bases from V and 3 bases from J, with 14 bases between. This CDR3 comprises 13 residues. Germline CDR1 DFQATT, CDR2 SNEGSKA (reference sequence). As DNA, the CDR3 is TGCAGTGCCTCGGGACCCTCCTACACTGAAGCTTTCTTT. This translates into CSASGPSYTEAFF.

This clonotype was observed a few times. The V and J genes are TRBV24-1 and TRBJ1-1; unclear D gene. Trimming removed 4 bases from V and 4 bases from J, with 15 bases in between. The germline gives CDR1 KGHDR, CDR2 SFDVKD. The CDR3 extends over 15 amino acids. The CDR3 region is CATSDPATGTTEAFF. CDR3 nucleotide sequence: TGTGCCACCAGTGACCCCGCGACGGGAACCACTGAAGCTTTCTTT.

This clonotype showed up many times. The J gene is TRBJ2-4, the V gene TRBV20-1; a weak D match, TRBD2 (6 bases). The CDR3 has 15 residues. V was pared by 2 bases and J by 0 bases, with 11 bases between. CDR1 is DFQATT and CDR2 is SNEGSKA in the germline V gene (reference sequence). The CDR3 DNA reads TGCAGTGCTAGAATGGGGGGAGTAGCCAAAAACATTCAGTACTTC. Protein sequence: CSARMGGVAKNIQYF.

The rearrangement joins TRBV13 to TRBJ2-1, with 8 bases that match TRBD1. CDR1 PRHDT and CDR2 FYEKMQ come from the germline V gene (reference sequence). The CDR3 is made up of 15 amino acids. The V segment lost 4 bases and the J segment 5 bases; nucleotides outside the gene matches: 7. The CDR3 loop reads CASSYRQGLNNEQFF. The CDR3 DNA follows: TGTGCCAGCAGCTACCGACAGGGGCTTAACAATGAGCAGTTCTTC.

This rearrangement joins TRBV20-1 to TRBJ1-4; D remains ambiguous. This CDR3 region has 14 residues. The germline V gene encodes CDR1 DFQATT and CDR2 SNEGSKA (reference sequence). V lost 5 bases to trimming and J lost 6 bases, with 16 bases between them. The CDR3 here is CSARSPGIHEKLFF. CDR3 coding DNA: TGCAGTGCTCGATCCCCGGGGATACATGAAAAACTGTTTTTT.

A word on this clonotype: This may be a read error: a much more frequent sequence differs by one nucleotide. The rearrangement joins TRBV29-1 to TRBJ2-1; D unclear. This CDR3 is 12 amino acids long. The V gene's germline CDR1 is SQVTM and CDR2 ANQGSEA. V was cut by 8 bases and J by 13 bases, with 21 bases left in between. The CDR3 reads CSSSESYNGQFF. The CDR3 coding sequence is TGCAGCTCATCGGAGTCCTACAATGGACAGTTCTTC.

This chain joins TRBV4-3 and TRBJ2-1, with 9 bases matching TRBD2. J gave up 6 bases and V 4 bases, and 4 bases lay outside the gene matches. Germline CDR1 reads LGHNA; CDR2 reads YSLEER. This CDR3 has 14 residues. This chain's CDR3 is CASSPSGVGNEQFF. CDR3 in DNA: TGCGCCAGCAGCCCTAGCGGGGTAGGCAATGAGCAGTTCTTC.

Note on this clonotype: At one of its ends the junction is not consistent with the germline gene, which may arise from a read error. The CDR3: CASSLGPYQGHF. CDR3 nucleotides: TGTGCCAGCAGTTTAGGGCCCTATCAGGGGCACTTC. The genes are TRBV12-3 or TRBV12-4 and TRBJ2-7; a weak D match, TRBD1 (6 bases). This CDR3 region has 12 residues.